The source of this T cell receptor (beta chain) is a study of regulatory T cells in long-lasting Graves disease. General study points: Among persistent patients, a larger number of public clonotypes were shared (about 2,700) than among newly diagnosed patients (just over 950). There was favoring of TRBV28, TRBJ1-2 and TRBJ2-5 in persistent disease. Persistent Graves' patients possessed reduced TCR diversity relative to recently diagnosed ones.

Comments on this clonotype: The antigen remains unidentified.

Time point reported: persistent/refractory GD, antithyroid drugs over 5 years with positive TRAb. Scientists built the TCR library using RNA that was extracted from PBMCs. TCR beta libraries were built with iRepertoire HTBI primers and Arm-PCR of CDR3 regions. In the original analysis: In the combined samples, 50 to 75 TRBV and 14 to 15 TRBJ segments were identified. TCRdb re-called the multiplex PCR reads through MiXCR, storing one row per CDR3 protein. Here the V and J calls rest on TCRdb's processing, not on the authors' analysis. The sample gives about 310,000 distinct CDR3 sequences, more than 20% of which show up once; about 56% is in the top ten. Trimming stripped 1 base from V and 4 bases from J, with 14 bases between. The CDR3 is 15 residues long. Germline-derived CDR1 and CDR2 are MNHNS and SASEGT.

This sample comprised peripheral blood mononuclear cells (PBMCs), obtained when the disease was refractory, from a patient treated with antithyroid drugs. The clonotype originates from a female donor with Graves disease. The V and J genes are TRBV6-1 and TRBJ2-7; a possible D gene is TRBD1 (5 bases). CDR3 loop: CASSEVGEKGYEQYF. CDR3 bases: TGTGCCAGCAGTGAAGTAGGGGAAAAGGGTTACGAGCAGTACTTC.